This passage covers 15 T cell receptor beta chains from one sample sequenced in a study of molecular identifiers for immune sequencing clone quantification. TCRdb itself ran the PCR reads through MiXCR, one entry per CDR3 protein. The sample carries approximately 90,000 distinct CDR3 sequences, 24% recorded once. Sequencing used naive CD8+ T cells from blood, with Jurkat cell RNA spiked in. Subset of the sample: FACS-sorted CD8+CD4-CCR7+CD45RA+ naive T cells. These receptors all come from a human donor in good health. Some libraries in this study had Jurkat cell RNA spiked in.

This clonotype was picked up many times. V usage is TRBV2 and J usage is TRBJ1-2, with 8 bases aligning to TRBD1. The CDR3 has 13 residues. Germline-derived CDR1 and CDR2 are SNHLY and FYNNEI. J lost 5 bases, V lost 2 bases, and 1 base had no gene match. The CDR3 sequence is CASSERTGYGYTF. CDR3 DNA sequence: TGTGCCAGCAGTGAAAGGACAGGGTATGGCTACACCTTC.

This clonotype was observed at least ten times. CDR3 sequence (DNA): TGTGCCTGGAGGGACAGGAGCTCCTACAATGAGCAGTTCTTC. Its protein product is CAWRDRSSYNEQFF. The chain carries TRBV30 and TRBJ2-1, with TRBD1 matching over 7 bases. V was clipped by 3 bases and J by 0 bases; unmatched bases: 2. This CDR3 comprises 14 residues. Germline V CDR1 and CDR2: GTSNPN, SVGIG (reference sequence).

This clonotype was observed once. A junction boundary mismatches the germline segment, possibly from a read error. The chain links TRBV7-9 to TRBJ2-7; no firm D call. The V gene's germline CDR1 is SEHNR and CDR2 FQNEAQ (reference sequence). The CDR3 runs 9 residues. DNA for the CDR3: TGTGCCAGCAGCTTTCCCCCTAGCTTC. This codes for CASSFPPSF.

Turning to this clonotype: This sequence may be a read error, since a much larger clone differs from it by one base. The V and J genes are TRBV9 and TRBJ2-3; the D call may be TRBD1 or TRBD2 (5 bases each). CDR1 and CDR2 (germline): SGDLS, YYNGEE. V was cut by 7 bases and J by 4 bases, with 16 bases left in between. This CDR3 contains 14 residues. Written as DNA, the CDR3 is TGTGCCAGCTCCTCTGGGGGTGGGCCAGATACGCAGTATTTT. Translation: CASSSGGGPDTQYF. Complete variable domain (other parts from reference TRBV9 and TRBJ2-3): DSGVTQTPKHLITATGQRVTLRCSPRSGDLSVYWYQQSLDQGLQFLIQYYNGEERAKGNILERFSAQQFPDLHSELNLSSLELGDSALYFCASSSGGGPDTQYFGPGTRLTVL.

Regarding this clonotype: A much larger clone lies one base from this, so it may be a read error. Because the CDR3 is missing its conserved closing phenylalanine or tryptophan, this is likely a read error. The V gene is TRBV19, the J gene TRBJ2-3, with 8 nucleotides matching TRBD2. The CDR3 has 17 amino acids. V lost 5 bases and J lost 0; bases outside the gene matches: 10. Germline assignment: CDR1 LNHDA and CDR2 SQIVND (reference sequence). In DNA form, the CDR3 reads TGTGCCAGTAGTGTTTTCGGTGGCGGGGGGAGCACAGATACGCAGTATTGT. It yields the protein CASSVFGGGGSTDTQYC.

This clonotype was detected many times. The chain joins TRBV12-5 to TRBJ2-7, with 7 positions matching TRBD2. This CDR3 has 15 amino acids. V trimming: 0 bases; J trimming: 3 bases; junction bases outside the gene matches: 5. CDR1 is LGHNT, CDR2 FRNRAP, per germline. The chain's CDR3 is CASGLVWRGNYEQYF. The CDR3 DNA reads TGTGCTAGTGGTTTGGTATGGCGGGGGAACTACGAGCAGTACTTC.

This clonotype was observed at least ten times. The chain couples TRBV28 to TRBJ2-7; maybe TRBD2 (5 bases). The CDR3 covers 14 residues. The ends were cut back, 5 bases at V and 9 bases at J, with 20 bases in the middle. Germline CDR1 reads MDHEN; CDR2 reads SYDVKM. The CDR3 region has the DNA TGTGCCAGCAGTGCGGGCCAAGACTTCGGTAGGCAGTACTTC. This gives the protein CASSAGQDFGRQYF.

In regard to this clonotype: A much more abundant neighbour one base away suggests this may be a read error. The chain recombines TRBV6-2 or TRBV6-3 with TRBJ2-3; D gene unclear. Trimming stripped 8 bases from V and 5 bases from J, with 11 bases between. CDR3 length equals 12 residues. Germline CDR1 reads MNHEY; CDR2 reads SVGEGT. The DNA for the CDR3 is TGTGCCAGCGCTTACCCCGGAGATACGCAGTATTTT. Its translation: CASAYPGDTQYF.

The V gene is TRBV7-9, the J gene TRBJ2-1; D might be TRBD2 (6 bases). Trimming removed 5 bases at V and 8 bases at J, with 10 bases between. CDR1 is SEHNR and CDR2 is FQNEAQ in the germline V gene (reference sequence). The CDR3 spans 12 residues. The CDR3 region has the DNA TGTGCCAGCAGCCCGACTAGTGATGAGCAGTTCTTC. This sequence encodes CASSPTSDEQFF. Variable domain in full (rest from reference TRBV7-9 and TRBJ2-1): DTGVSQNPRHKITKRGQNVTFRCDPISEHNRLYWYRQTLGQGPEFLTYFQNEAQLEKSRLLSDRFSAERPKGSFSTLEIQRTEQGDSAMYLCASSPTSDEQFFGPGTRLTVL.

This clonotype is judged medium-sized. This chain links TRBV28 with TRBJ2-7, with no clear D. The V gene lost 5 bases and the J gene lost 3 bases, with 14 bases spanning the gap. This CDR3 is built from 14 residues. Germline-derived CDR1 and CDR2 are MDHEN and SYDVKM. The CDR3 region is CASSLAVGSYEQYF. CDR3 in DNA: TGTGCCAGCAGTCTGGCGGTGGGCAGCTACGAGCAGTACTTC.

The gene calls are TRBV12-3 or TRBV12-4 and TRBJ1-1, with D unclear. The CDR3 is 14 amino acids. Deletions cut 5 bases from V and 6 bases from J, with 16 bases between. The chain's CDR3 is CASSPPDGRAEAFF. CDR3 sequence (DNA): TGTGCCAGCAGTCCTCCGGACGGACGCGCTGAAGCTTTCTTT.

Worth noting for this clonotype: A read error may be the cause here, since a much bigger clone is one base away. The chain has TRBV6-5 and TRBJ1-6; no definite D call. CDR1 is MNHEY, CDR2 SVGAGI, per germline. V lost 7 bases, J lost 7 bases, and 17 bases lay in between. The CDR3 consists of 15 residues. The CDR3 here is CASIPIAGRNSPLHF. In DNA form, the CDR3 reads TGTGCCAGCATACCCATTGCGGGAAGGAATTCACCCCTCCACTTT.

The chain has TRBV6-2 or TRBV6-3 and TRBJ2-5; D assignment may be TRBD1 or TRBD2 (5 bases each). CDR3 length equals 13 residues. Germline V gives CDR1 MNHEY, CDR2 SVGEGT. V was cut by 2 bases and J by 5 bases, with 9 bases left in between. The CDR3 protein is CASSYGGGETQYF. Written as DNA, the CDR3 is TGTGCCAGCAGTTACGGGGGTGGGGAGACCCAGTACTTC.

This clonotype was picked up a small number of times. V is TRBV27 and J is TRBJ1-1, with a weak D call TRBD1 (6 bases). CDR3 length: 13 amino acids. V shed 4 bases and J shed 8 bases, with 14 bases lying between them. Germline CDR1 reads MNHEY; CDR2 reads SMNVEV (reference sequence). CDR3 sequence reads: CASSSRSQGEAFF. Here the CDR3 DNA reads TGTGCCAGCAGTTCCCGATCGCAGGGGGAAGCTTTCTTT.

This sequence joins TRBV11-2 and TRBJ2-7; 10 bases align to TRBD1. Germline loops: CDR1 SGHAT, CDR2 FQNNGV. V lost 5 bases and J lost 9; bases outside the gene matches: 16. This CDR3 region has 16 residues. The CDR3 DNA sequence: TGTGCCAGCAGCCCACCGACCCGGGACAGGGGCGACGCGCAGTACTTC. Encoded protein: CASSPPTRDRGDAQYF.